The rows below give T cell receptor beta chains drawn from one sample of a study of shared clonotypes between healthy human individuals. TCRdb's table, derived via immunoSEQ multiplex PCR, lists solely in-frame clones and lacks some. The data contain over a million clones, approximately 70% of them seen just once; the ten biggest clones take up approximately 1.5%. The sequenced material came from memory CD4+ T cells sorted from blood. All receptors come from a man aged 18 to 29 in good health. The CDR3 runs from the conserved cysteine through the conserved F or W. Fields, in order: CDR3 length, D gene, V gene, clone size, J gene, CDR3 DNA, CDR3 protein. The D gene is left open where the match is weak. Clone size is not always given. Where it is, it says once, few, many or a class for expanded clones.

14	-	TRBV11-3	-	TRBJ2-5	TGTGCCAGCAGCTTAGGGGCTGTCGGGGAGACCCAGTACTTC	CASSLGAVGETQYF
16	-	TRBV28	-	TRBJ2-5	TGTGCCAGCAGTTCCGTAGGGGCACGAGCTCAGGAGACCCAGTACTTC	CASSSVGARAQETQYF
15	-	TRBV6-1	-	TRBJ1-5	TGTGCCAGCAGGCGCGGGGGGCCAAGCAATCAGCCCCAGCATTTT	CASRRGGPSNQPQHF
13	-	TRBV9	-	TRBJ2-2	TGTGCCAGCAGCTCACAGGGTGCCGGGGAGCTGTTTTTT	CASSSQGAGELFF
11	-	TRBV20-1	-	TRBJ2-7	TGCAGTGCTAGTTTGGGTTACGAGCAGTACTTC	CSASLGYEQYF
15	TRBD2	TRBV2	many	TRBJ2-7	TGTGCCAGCAGTTCGGTAGCGGGACAAACCTACGAGCAGTACTTC	CASSSVAGQTYEQYF
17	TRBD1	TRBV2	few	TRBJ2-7	TGTGCCAGCAGTGCAGAGAGACCGGGACAGGGTCCCTACGAGCAGTACTTC	CASSAERPGQGPYEQYF
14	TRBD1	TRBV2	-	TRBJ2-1	TGTGCCAGCAGTTCGACAGGGTGGGGAAATGAGCAGTTCTTC	CASSSTGWGNEQFF
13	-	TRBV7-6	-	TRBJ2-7	TGTGCCAGCAGCTTAGGGGTGAACTACGAGCAGTACTTC	CASSLGVNYEQYF
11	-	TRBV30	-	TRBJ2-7	TGTGCCGTCAGAAGCGCCTACGAGCAGTACTTC	CAVRSAYEQYF
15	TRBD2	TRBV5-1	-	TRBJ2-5	TGCGCCAGCAGCTTGGTGGGGGGGGTCCAAGAGACCCAGTACTTC	CASSLVGGVQETQYF
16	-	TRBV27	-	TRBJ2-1	TGTGCCAGCAGGGCCCTTGGGTATAACTCCTACAATGAGCAGTTCTTC	CASRALGYNSYNEQFF
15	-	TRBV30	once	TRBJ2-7	TGTGCCTGGAGTGTAGAGGACTTTGGCTCCTACGAGCAGTACTTC	CAWSVEDFGSYEQYF
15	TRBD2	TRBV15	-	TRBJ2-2	TGTGCCACCAGCACACCTAGCGGGAACACCGGGGAGCTGTTTTTT	CATSTPSGNTGELFF
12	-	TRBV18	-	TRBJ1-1	TGTGCCAGCTCAAGAACAGGATTGAAAGCTTTCTTT	CASSRTGLKAFF
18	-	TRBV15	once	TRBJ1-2	TGTGCCACCAGCAGAGGTACAGTGTCAGGGGCGGCCCTCTATGGCTACACCTTC	CATSRGTVSGAALYGYTF
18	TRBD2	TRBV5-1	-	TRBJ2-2	TGCGCCAGCAGGGGCCCCGGTTCTAGCGGGGTGAACACCGGGGAGCTGTTTTTT	CASRGPGSSGVNTGELFF